A single sample gave rise to the 14 T cell receptor beta chains below, sequenced in a study of lymphopenia after photon versus proton radiotherapy. This table comes from immunoSEQ multiplex PCR, and its TCRdb copy is limited to in-frame clones, with some not included. The sample has fewer than 35,000 clones, 90% seen once. Sequenced here: peripheral blood, sampled from a patient treated with photon-based radiotherapy. The receptor set was obtained from a woman between 45 and 60 years old with pancreatic cancer.

The genes are TRBV6-6 and TRBJ1-4; D may be TRBD1 (6 bases). The CDR3 consists of 15 residues. Trimming cost V 6 bases and J 0 bases, with 11 bases left between them. From germline, CDR1 is MNHNY and CDR2 SVGAGI (reference sequence). CDR3 DNA: TGTGCCAGCAGGCCTACAGGGACAACTAATGAAAAACTGTTTTTT. This translates into CASRPTGTTNEKLFF.

The rearrangement links TRBV12-5 to TRBJ1-1; 8 bases line up with TRBD1. V dropped 3 bases and J dropped 1; count of bases not matched to a gene: 7. Germline-derived CDR1 and CDR2 are LGHNT and FRNRAP. This CDR3 has 16 residues. CDR3 DNA: TGTGCTAGTGGTTTCAATCCGGGACAGGAGAACACTGAAGCTTTCTTT. Protein product: CASGFNPGQENTEAFF.

The chain combines TRBV19 with TRBJ1-5, with a tentative D call TRBD1 (6 bases). Looked up from germline, CDR1 is LNHDA and CDR2 is SQIVND (reference sequence). V shed 4 bases and J shed 6 bases, with 7 bases lying between them. This CDR3 has 12 amino acids. The DNA of the CDR3 is TGTGCCAGTAGTACCAGGGGTCAGCCCCAGCATTTT. As protein: CASSTRGQPQHF.

The chain joins TRBV4-3 to TRBJ2-6, with D possibly being TRBD2 (6 bases). The CDR3 sequence is 17 residues long. Trimming took off 5 bases at V and 4 bases at J, with 18 bases between the two ends. CDR1 and CDR2 (germline): LGHNA, YSLEER. The CDR3 DNA is TGCGCCAGCAGCTCCCGTTGGAGGGAGGCCGGGGCCAACGTCCTGACTTTC. The encoded protein is CASSSRWREAGANVLTF.

This clone has only one observation. The rearrangement uses TRBV29-1 and TRBJ2-7, with TRBD1 matching 10 bases. Germline V gene sequence: CDR1 SQVTM, CDR2 ANQGSEA. J lost 0 bases, V lost 5 bases, and 13 bases had no gene match. The CDR3 runs to 17 residues. CDR3 in amino acids: CSVIGLPGTGASYEQYF. CDR3 nucleotides: TGCAGCGTTATTGGACTTCCCGGGACAGGGGCCTCCTACGAGCAGTACTTC.

V and J are TRBV7-8 and TRBJ2-1, with 10 bases lining up with TRBD2. The ends lost 0 bases at V and 4 bases at J; junction bases unmatched: 6. Germline V CDR1 and CDR2: SGHVS, FQNEAQ. CDR3 size: 17 residues. The CDR3, as DNA: TGTGCCAGCAGCTTAGCTGCCGGGACTAGCGTTTACAATGAGCAGTTCTTC. This gives the protein CASSLAAGTSVYNEQFF.

This clone occurred once. The chain combines TRBV5-4 with TRBJ1-1; D may be TRBD1 (5 bases). Trimming left V 2 bases short and J 1 base short, with 9 bases between. Germline assignment: CDR1 SGHNT and CDR2 YYREEE (reference sequence). This CDR3 region has 14 residues. The CDR3 loop is CASSLSGRNTEAFF. The DNA for the CDR3 is TGTGCCAGCAGCTTATCAGGGAGGAACACTGAAGCTTTCTTT.

The V call is TRBV18, the J call TRBJ2-7; D is perhaps TRBD2 (5 bases). V was shortened by 6 bases and J by 2 bases, with 20 bases between the two germline ends. This CDR3 has 16 residues. In germline, CDR1 is KGHSH, CDR2 LQKENI. The CDR3, as DNA: TGTGCCAGCTCCGCCCCCGACGGAGCGAGGGCCTACGAGCAGTACTTC. Its translation: CASSAPDGARAYEQYF. Full variable domain (missing parts from reference TRBV18 and TRBJ2-7): NAGVMQNPRHLVRRRGQEARLRCSPMKGHSHVYWYRQLPEEGLKFMVYLQKENIIDESGMPKERFSAEFPKEGPSILRIQQVVRGDSAAYFCASSAPDGARAYEQYFGPGTRLTVT.

The V and J genes are TRBV28 and TRBJ1-2; maybe TRBD1 (6 bases). CDR1 is MDHEN and CDR2 is SYDVKM in the germline V gene. The CDR3 is 14 amino acids. Trimming stripped 5 bases from V and 2 bases from J, with 12 bases between. CDR3 nucleotide sequence: TGTGCCAGCAGTAACACAGGGAAGAACTATGGCTACACCTTC. As protein: CASSNTGKNYGYTF.

This clone was picked up one time. V is TRBV7-9 and J is TRBJ2-7, with D maybe TRBD2 (5 bases). This CDR3 region has 11 residues. Germline-derived CDR1 and CDR2 are SEHNR and FQNEAQ (reference sequence). V dropped 5 bases and J dropped 5 bases, with 7 bases sitting between them. CDR3 protein: CASSERDEQYF. The CDR3 coding sequence is TGTGCCAGCAGCGAGAGGGACGAGCAGTACTTC.

The CDR3 nucleotides read TGTGCCAGCAGCTTAGAGACGGCAGGGTCAGGGGAAAAACTGTTTTTT. Translated, it gives CASSLETAGSGEKLFF. The chain has TRBV7-8 and TRBJ1-4; possibly TRBD1 for D (5 bases). The CDR3 length is 16 residues. The germline V gene has CDR1 SGHVS and CDR2 FQNEAQ. V lost 1 base and J lost 8, with 17 bases in between.

This chain links TRBV29-1 with TRBJ2-3; D perhaps matches TRBD1 (6 bases). V shed 4 bases and J shed 2 bases, with 13 bases lying between them. Germline values: CDR1 SQVTM, CDR2 ANQGSEA. This CDR3 comprises 14 residues. The chain's CDR3 is CSVGLGAVTDTQYF. CDR3 bases: TGCAGCGTTGGGCTGGGGGCAGTCACAGATACGCAGTATTTT.

The chain employs TRBV30 and TRBJ2-6; no definite D call. V was shortened by 5 bases and J by 0 bases, with 8 bases between the two germline ends. From germline, CDR1 is GTSNPN and CDR2 SVGIG (reference sequence). The CDR3 extends over 14 amino acids. CDR3 DNA: TGTGCCTGGGGACCGATCTCTGGGGCCAACGTCCTGACTTTC. It specifies CAWGPISGANVLTF.

DNA for the CDR3: TGCGCCAGCAGCTTGCCTATCCAGGGAGTCTCTGGGGCCAACGTCCTGACTTTC. Amino acids: CASSLPIQGVSGANVLTF. The chain is built from TRBV5-1 and TRBJ2-6, with D perhaps matching TRBD1 or TRBD2 (5 bases each). The CDR3 is 18 amino acids. The germline gives CDR1 SGHRS, CDR2 YFSETQ. The germline V and J ends were trimmed by 1 base and 0 bases, with 14 bases remaining between them.